This T cell receptor beta chain was retrieved from a study of response to subunit inactivated influenza vaccine. Germline assignment: CDR1 LGHNA and CDR2 YSLEER. Trimming removed 4 bases from V and 7 bases from J, with 19 bases in between. The CDR3 length is 15 residues. MiXCR, applied by TCRdb to the RT-PCR reads, yields one record per CDR3 protein. The sample lists about 540,000 distinct CDR3 sequences; 20% to 25% were seen once. In addition, the sample was reused for a study of T cells expressing NK-cell markers. As that report states: Libraries used 5'RACE template switching adding universal primer site and UMIs. Seropositivity for HCMV was found in most of the eight sequenced donors, with one seronegative. Sorting was limited to alpha-beta TCR-expressing T cells with an anti-gamma-delta TCR antibody in several experiments. NKG2C+ dominant clonotypes from 6 or 7 donors made up about 1.0-7.5% of CD8+ T cells.

The receptor's source is a man aged 50 or older who received an inactivated influenza vaccine. This sample comprised CD4+ T cells sorted from PBMCs, obtained roughly 12 days after vaccination. The chain combines TRBV4-3 with TRBJ1-2, with D unresolved. This CDR3 is CASSPQRMTAGGYTF. The DNA of the CDR3 is TGCGCCAGCAGCCCCCAGCGGATGACGGCGGGTGGCTACACCTTC.